This T cell receptor beta chain emerged from a study of monozygotic twins with cystic fibrosis. Study results and caveats: Clonality was generally low (median around 0.009), higher in the most severe patients. Unrelated CF individuals shared fewer identical clonotypes than monozygotic CF twins.

On this clone itself: What it recognizes is unknown.

J lost 0 bases, V lost 3 bases, and 2 bases had no gene match. CDR1 is KGHSH and CDR2 is LQKENI in the germline V gene. The CDR3 covers 16 residues. Data came from immunoSEQ multiplex PCR; TCRdb stores just in-frame clones and leaves some out. The table shows approximately 21,000 clones, with just under 90% occurring only once. The rearrangement links TRBV18 to TRBJ2-3; 11 bases are shared with TRBD2. The sample consisted of blood. This clonotype originated in a woman aged 25 to 39 with cystic fibrosis. CDR3 residues: CASSPLAGGSTDTQYF. The CDR3 DNA reads TGTGCCAGCTCACCTCTAGCGGGGGGCAGCACAGATACGCAGTATTTT.